Shown below are 25 T cell receptor beta chains from a single sample sequenced in a study of blood T cells in healthy people across ages. It was with a sample-barcoded 5' primer and a J-beta primer mix that a second PCR of roughly 7 to 12 cycles was run. One entry per CDR3 protein results from TCRdb running MiXCR on the 5' RACE reads. The sample gives hundreds of thousands of distinct CDR3 sequences, 35% to 50% of which show up once; about 32% is in the top ten. The sequencing input was blood. These receptors came from an elderly man in good health.

Regarding this clonotype: A much more abundant neighbour one base away suggests this may be a read error. The V gene is TRBV4-3, the J gene TRBJ2-5; maybe TRBD2 (7 bases). Germline V gives CDR1 LGHNA, CDR2 YSLEER. CDR3 length: 17 amino acids. CDR3 protein: CASNQVGRGGGQETQYF. The CDR3 DNA is TGCGCCAGCAACCAAGTAGGAAGGGGAGGGGGGCAAGAGACCCAGTACTTC.

This clonotype was seen only a few times. The CDR3 coding sequence is TGTGCCAGCAGACTTCAAGGGGCCTCGCTCTCTGGGGCCAACGTCCTGACTTTC. It specifies CASRLQGASLSGANVLTF. The chain uses TRBV6-2 or TRBV6-3 and TRBJ2-6, with TRBD1 as a possible D gene (5 bases). This CDR3 comprises 18 residues. Trimming left V 6 bases short and J 0 bases short, with 18 bases between. Looked up from germline, CDR1 is MNHEY and CDR2 is SVGEGT.

This chain links TRBV20-1 with TRBJ2-7; maybe TRBD2 (5 bases). Trimming took off 2 bases at V and 2 bases at J, with 13 bases between the two ends. Germline assignment: CDR1 DFQATT and CDR2 SNEGSKA (reference sequence). This CDR3 is built from 14 residues. The CDR3 bases are TGCAGTGCTAGAAGCCCGGACTCACCCTACGAGCAGTACTTC. It translates to CSARSPDSPYEQYF.

The rearrangement joins TRBV5-1 to TRBJ2-1; either TRBD1 or TRBD2 may supply D (6 bases each). Trimming cost V 4 bases and J 3 bases, with 17 bases left between them. Germline loops: CDR1 SGHRS, CDR2 YFSETQ. This CDR3 has 16 amino acids. Here the CDR3 DNA reads TGCGCCAGCAGCAGCCCTAGGGGGGTCAGCTACAATGAGCAGTTCTTC. This translates into CASSSPRGVSYNEQFF.

This clonotype has more than one count but fewer than ten. The chain uses TRBV19 and TRBJ1-5; the D is unclear. The CDR3 runs 12 residues. CDR1 LNHDA and CDR2 SQIVND come from the germline V gene (reference sequence). V gave up 7 bases and J gave up 1 base, with 5 bases separating them. Written as DNA, the CDR3 is TGTGCCAGTACAGTGAGCAATCAGCCCCAGCATTTT. This sequence encodes CASTVSNQPQHF.

The DNA for the CDR3 is TGTGCCAGCAGCCTTTACGGGGGAAATTCACCCCTCCACTTT. As protein: CASSLYGGNSPLHF. The chain couples TRBV6-5 to TRBJ1-6, with D perhaps TRBD1 (5 bases). Germline loops: CDR1 MNHEY, CDR2 SVGAGI. V lost 6 bases and J lost 7, with 13 bases in between. The CDR3 is 14 amino acids.

The V gene is TRBV7-2, the J gene TRBJ2-7; D is unclear. CDR3 length: 14 residues. From germline, CDR1 is SGHTA and CDR2 FQGNSA. Trimming took 2 bases from V and 3 from J, leaving 11 bases between them. CDR3 residues: CASSLNDGFYEQYF. CDR3 nucleotide sequence: TGTGCCAGCAGCTTAAACGACGGATTCTACGAGCAGTACTTC.

The sample holds a few counts of this clonotype. The V and J genes are TRBV20-1 and TRBJ2-3; D possibly matches TRBD1 or TRBD2 (5 bases each). V was clipped by 7 bases and J by 0 bases, with 11 bases between them. CDR1 is DFQATT and CDR2 is SNEGSKA in the germline V gene (reference sequence). The CDR3 is 13 residues long. The chain's CDR3 is CSGWGGSTDTQYF. For the CDR3, the DNA is TGCAGTGGCTGGGGCGGGAGCACAGATACGCAGTATTTT.

The rearrangement uses TRBV24-1 and TRBJ1-6; tentatively, D is TRBD1 (5 bases). This CDR3 has 13 residues. The germline gives CDR1 KGHDR, CDR2 SFDVKD. Trimming removed 9 bases from V and 10 bases from J, with 15 bases in between. CDR3 nucleotides: TGTGCCACCCAAGAGCAGGGAGCATCACCCCTCCACTTT. The encoded protein is CATQEQGASPLHF.

This rearrangement joins TRBV4-3 to TRBJ2-1; TRBD1 is a possible D gene (6 bases). Per the germline V gene, CDR1 is LGHNA and CDR2 is YSLEER. V was pared by 4 bases and J by 0 bases, with 16 bases between. There are 17 residues in the CDR3. CDR3 sequence: CASSRRWGQSSYNEQFF. CDR3 bases: TGCGCCAGCAGCCGAAGATGGGGGCAAAGCTCCTACAATGAGCAGTTCTTC.

This clonotype turned up a few times. The chain uses TRBV10-3 and TRBJ2-1; 8 nucleotides align to TRBD2. The V and J ends lost 5 bases and 4 bases, in that order; junction bases with no gene match: 4. Germline CDR1 and CDR2: ENHRY and SYGVKD. This CDR3 contains 14 residues. This CDR3 is CAISSGSGYNEQFF. For the CDR3, the DNA is TGTGCCATCAGTAGCGGGAGCGGGTACAATGAGCAGTTCTTC.

A remark on this clonotype: Compared with germline, one end of the junction differs, possibly owing to a read error. This rearrangement joins TRBV29-1 to TRBJ2-3; D could derive from TRBD1 or TRBD2 (5 bases each). This CDR3 comprises 17 residues. Germline CDR1 is SQVTM and CDR2 is ANQGSEA. The CDR3 region has the DNA TGCAGCGTTGATAGAGACCTTTTCGGGGCTAGCACAGATATGCAGTATTTT. It codes for CSVDRDLFGASTDMQYF.

This clonotype was counted only a few times. The V and J genes are TRBV9 and TRBJ2-3, with TRBD1 identical over 10 bases. Germline V gene lookup returns CDR1 SGDLS and CDR2 YYNGEE. The J segment lost 3 bases and the V segment lost 0 bases, leaving 4 bases of the junction unmatched. The CDR3 has 16 amino acids. The CDR3 DNA follows: TGTGCCAGCAGCGTAGAAGGGACAGGGGTTACAGATACGCAGTATTTT. Its protein product is CASSVEGTGVTDTQYF.

Turning to this clonotype: A much larger clone differs by one base, so this may be a read error. The V and J genes are TRBV20-1 and TRBJ2-5, with a tentative D call TRBD1 (5 bases). Germline CDR1 is DFQATT and CDR2 is SNEGSKA (reference sequence). Trimming removed 6 bases from V and 4 bases from J, with 9 bases in between. This CDR3 region has 11 residues. The CDR3 DNA reads TGCAGTGCCGACAGTCGAGAGACCCAGTACTTC. Translated: CSADSRETQYF.

This rearrangement joins TRBV20-1 to TRBJ2-3, with a possible D match to TRBD2 (6 bases). Germline V gives CDR1 DFQATT, CDR2 SNEGSKA (reference sequence). This CDR3 contains 14 residues. The V end was cut by 1 base, the J end by 3 bases, with 11 bases between. CDR3 loop: CSARAERVTDTQYF. DNA of the CDR3: TGCAGTGCTAGAGCGGAGCGGGTGACAGATACGCAGTATTTT.

Comments on this clonotype: Mismatch with germline at one junction end may stem from a read error. The chain joins TRBV5-1 to TRBJ2-1; 7 bases line up with TRBD1. This CDR3 comprises 14 residues. The germline V gene encodes CDR1 SGHRS and CDR2 YFSETQ. The CDR3 DNA reads TGCGCCAGCAGCTACGGGGACAGAGAAAATGAGCGGTTCTTC. Its translation: CASSYGDRENERFF.

This clonotype was seen a single time. The chain employs TRBV5-1 and TRBJ1-2, with no clear D. The length of the CDR3 is 14 residues. The V gene lost 4 bases and the J gene lost 0 bases, with 10 bases spanning the gap. CDR1 SGHRS and CDR2 YFSETQ come from the germline V gene. CDR3 coding DNA: TGCGCCAGCAGCCTCGACACTACTAACTATGGCTACACCTTC. Translating it yields CASSLDTTNYGYTF.

This sequence joins TRBV5-1 and TRBJ1-4; D remains ambiguous. V lost 5 bases and J 7 bases, leaving 3 bases between the germline ends. CDR3 length: 10 amino acids. Germline values: CDR1 SGHRS, CDR2 YFSETQ. The CDR3 sequence: CASRPEKLFF. For the CDR3, the DNA is TGCGCCAGCAGGCCTGAAAAACTGTTTTTT.

This clonotype was seen more than once but under ten times. This sequence joins TRBV12-3 or TRBV12-4 and TRBJ1-1, with a tentative D call TRBD1 (6 bases). V gave up 5 bases and J gave up 1 base, with 14 bases separating them. This CDR3 comprises 15 residues. CDR3 sequence reads: CASSPPGGANTEAFF. DNA for the CDR3: TGTGCCAGCAGTCCCCCCGGGGGGGCGAACACTGAAGCTTTCTTT.

The V gene is TRBV2, the J gene TRBJ2-1; D is possibly TRBD1 or TRBD2 (5 bases each). Trimming took 8 bases from V and 13 from J, leaving 15 bases between them. The CDR3 has 11 residues. Germline V lookup: CDR1 SNHLY, CDR2 FYNNEI. CDR3 DNA sequence: TGTGCCAGCTGCACCCAAGGGACCCAGTTCTTC. This encodes CASCTQGTQFF.

In this sample, this clonotype turned up many times. The chain has TRBV7-2 and TRBJ2-3, with a weak D call TRBD1 (6 bases). This CDR3 contains 17 residues. CDR1 SGHTA and CDR2 FQGNSA come from the germline V gene. Deletions cut 2 bases from V and 2 bases from J, with 17 bases between. CDR3 nucleotides: TGTGCCAGCAGCTTACTGGCGACAGGCGTGATCACAGATACGCAGTATTTT. It specifies CASSLLATGVITDTQYF. Full variable domain (missing parts from reference TRBV7-2 and TRBJ2-3): GAGVSQSPSNKVTEKGKDVELRCDPISGHTALYWYRQSLGQGLEFLIYFQGNSAPDKSGLPSDRFSAERTGGSVSTLTIQRTQQEDSAVYLCASSLLATGVITDTQYFGPGTRLTVL.

The chain recombines TRBV7-9 with TRBJ2-1; D gene ambiguous. The J call is in doubt because the DNA end fits TRBJ2-7 better. The CDR3 has 15 residues. CDR1 is SEHNR and CDR2 is FQNEAQ in the germline V gene (reference sequence). This CDR3 reads CASSLVRASYNEQYF. CDR3 DNA: TGTGCCAGCAGCTTAGTACGAGCGTCCTACAATGAGCAGTACTTC.

The chain joins TRBV5-1 to TRBJ2-1, with D perhaps matching TRBD1 or TRBD2 (6 bases each). The J call may be faulty, since TRBJ2-7 better matches the DNA end. The CDR3 has 14 amino acids. Germline V gives CDR1 SGHRS, CDR2 YFSETQ. The CDR3 spells CASTEGGSYNEQYF. The CDR3, as DNA: TGCGCCAGCACCGAAGGGGGGTCCTACAATGAGCAGTACTTC.

As for this clonotype: At one end, the junction sequence differs from germline, possibly due to a read error. The chain employs TRBV7-2 and TRBJ1-6; D is unclear. CDR3 size: 15 residues. Germline-derived CDR1 and CDR2 are SGHTA and FQGNSA. This CDR3 reads CDSSSGGLMNSPLHF. The CDR3 DNA reads as TGTGACAGCAGCTCAGGTGGACTTATGAATTCACCCCTCCACTTT.

This clonotype was seen repeatedly, ten times or more. The rearrangement joins TRBV12-3 or TRBV12-4 to TRBJ2-3; D perhaps matches TRBD2 (6 bases). V lost 5 bases and J 3 bases, leaving 15 bases between the germline ends. The CDR3 runs 15 residues. The CDR3 region is CASSARDALTDTQYF. The CDR3 bases are TGTGCCAGCAGTGCGCGGGACGCCTTAACAGATACGCAGTATTTT.